The present T cell receptor beta chain was sequenced within a study of blood T cell repertoires in COVID-19. The wider study: Samples taken during acute and convalescent COVID-19 were collected in the United States, Italy and Spain.

This CDR3 has 17 residues. The germline gives CDR1 LGHNA, CDR2 YNFKEQ. V was cut by 3 bases and J by 4 bases, with 18 bases left in between. In the study's own analysis: Estimated nucleated cell counts came from reference gene primer amplification. Sequencing used immunoSEQ multiplex PCR; TCRdb keeps in-frame clones, though not all of them. That table gives V, J and clone size, and the DNA gave D and trimming. The sample consists of some 200,000 clones, about 80% of them appearing once. The chain uses TRBV4-2 and TRBJ2-2, with a possible D match to TRBD1 (6 bases). Sequencing was carried out using peripheral blood. This receptor was taken from an older woman with acute or convalescent COVID-19. CDR3: CASSQEHYRVPTGELFF. The CDR3 nucleotides read TGTGCCAGCAGCCAGGAACATTACAGGGTCCCCACCGGGGAGCTGTTTTTT.